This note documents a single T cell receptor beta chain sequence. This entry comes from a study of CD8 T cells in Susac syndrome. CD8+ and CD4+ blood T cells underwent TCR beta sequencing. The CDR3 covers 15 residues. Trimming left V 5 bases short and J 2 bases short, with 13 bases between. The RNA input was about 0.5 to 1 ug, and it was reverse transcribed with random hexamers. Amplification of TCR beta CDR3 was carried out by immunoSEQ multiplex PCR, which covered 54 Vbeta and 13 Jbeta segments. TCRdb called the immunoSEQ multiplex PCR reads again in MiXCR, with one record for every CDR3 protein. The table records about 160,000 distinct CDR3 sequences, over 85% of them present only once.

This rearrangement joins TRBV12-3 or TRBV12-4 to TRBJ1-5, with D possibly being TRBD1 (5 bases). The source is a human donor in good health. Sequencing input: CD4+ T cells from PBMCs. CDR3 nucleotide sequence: TGTGCCAGCAGTACCCAGGGAGGCGGCAATCAGCCCCAGCATTTT. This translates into CASSTQGGGNQPQHF.